The 6 T cell receptor beta chains presented below share a single source sample, sequenced in a study of shared clonotypes between healthy human individuals. Clones were sequenced by immunoSEQ multiplex PCR, and TCRdb holds only the in-frame ones, with some missing. The data hold roughly 2,300,000 clones, with less than 95% observed a single time. The specimen was naive CD4+ T cells from PBMCs. The sample's subset: CD45RA+ positively selected. The receptors originated from a man between 18 and 35 years old in good health. Some clones in this sample may be carry-over from other donors' samples.

V is TRBV5-1 and J is TRBJ2-2; D possibly corresponds to TRBD2 (5 bases). Trimming left V 0 bases short and J 0 bases short, with 12 bases between. In germline, CDR1 is SGHRS, CDR2 YFSETQ. The CDR3 is 17 amino acids. Here the CDR3 DNA reads TGCGCCAGCAGCTTGGATTTCGGGAATTCGAACACCGGGGAGCTGTTTTTT. Translating it yields CASSLDFGNSNTGELFF.

The V call is TRBV2, the J call TRBJ2-1, with D perhaps TRBD2 (5 bases). The V end lost 6 bases, the J end lost 11 bases, and 14 bases lay between the germline ends. This CDR3 is built from 12 residues. Germline V gene data show CDR1 as SNHLY and CDR2 as FYNNEI. CDR3 in amino acids: CASRLGAVQQFF. The CDR3 coding sequence is TGTGCCAGCAGACTAGGTGCAGTTCAGCAGTTCTTC.

CDR3 sequence (DNA): TGTGCCAGCAGCTTCTTGTATAATAGCAATCAGCCCCAGCATTTT. It is translated as CASSFLYNSNQPQHF. The genes are TRBV5-5 and TRBJ1-5; D unclear. Germline V CDR1 and CDR2: SGHKS, YYEKEE (reference sequence). There are 15 residues in the CDR3. Trimming shortened V by 2 bases and J by 0 bases, and 9 bases separated the two germline ends.

The J gene is TRBJ1-2, the V gene TRBV21-1; the D call TRBD1 from the table was never checked on the DNA. TRBV21-1 is a pseudogene. CDR3 length equals 16 residues. CDR3 protein: CASNGQGAGIHYGYTF. DNA for the CDR3: TGTGCCAGCAATGGACAGGGGGCTGGGATTCACTATGGCTACACCTTC.

The chain recombines TRBV5-4 with TRBJ1-1; maybe TRBD1 (6 bases). There are 14 residues in the CDR3. The germline V gene encodes CDR1 SGHNT and CDR2 YYREEE (reference sequence). Between the trimmed V and J ends, which lost 4 bases and 0 bases, there was a span of 10 bases. This CDR3 reads CASSPGALNTEAFF. CDR3 nucleotide sequence: TGTGCCAGCAGCCCGGGGGCCCTGAACACTGAAGCTTTCTTT.

The rearrangement uses TRBV11-2 and TRBJ2-3; 9 nucleotides agree with TRBD1. V shed 2 bases and J 2 bases; nucleotides not matched to a gene: 5. CDR1 and CDR2 from the germline V gene are SGHAT and FQNNGV. The CDR3 consists of 16 residues. The CDR3 sequence is CASSLLRTGATDTQYF. The CDR3 DNA sequence: TGTGCCAGCAGCTTACTAAGGACAGGGGCCACAGATACGCAGTATTTT.